The rows below give T cell receptor beta chains drawn from one sample of a study of cytomegalovirus exposure and HLA in healthy donors. Only in-frame clones appear in the TCRdb table, and some are missing; sequencing was by immunoSEQ multiplex PCR. The table shows about 150,000 clones, with 82% occurring only once. The sample consisted of PBMCs. These receptors all stem from a woman between 45 and 60 years old in good health and CMV-seropositive. Each CDR3 is given with its conserved first and last residue. Fields, in order: J gene, clone size, D gene, CDR3 length, V gene, CDR3 protein, CDR3 DNA. A D gene is named only where the DNA matches it firmly. Size is omitted from some rows. Given values are once, few, many or a class for expanded clones.

>TRBJ2-1|.|TRBD2|18|TRBV7-2
CASSLVGSGGAWYNEQFF
TGTGCCAGCAGCTTAGTGGGTAGCGGGGGGGCTTGGTACAATGAGCAGTTCTTC
>TRBJ2-7|.|TRBD1|14|TRBV7-9
CASSFRQGNDEQYF
TGTGCCAGCAGCTTCCGACAGGGGAACGACGAGCAGTACTTC
>TRBJ2-1|.|TRBD2|16|TRBV7-9
CASSLVGRVSYNEQFF
TGTGCCAGCAGCTTAGTAGGGAGGGTCTCCTACAATGAGCAGTTCTTC
>TRBJ2-2|.|TRBD2|16|TRBV4-1
CASSRTTSGTTGELFF
TGCGCCAGCAGCCGAACGACTAGCGGGACCACCGGGGAGCTGTTTTTT
>TRBJ2-5|.|TRBD1|14|TRBV5-4
CASSLRTGGGTQYF
TGTGCCAGCAGCTTGAGGACAGGGGGTGGGACCCAGTACTTC
>TRBJ2-1|.|TRBD2|16|TRBV9
CASSVEGTSGALRQFF
TGTGCCAGCAGCGTAGAGGGGACTAGCGGGGCCTTACGGCAGTTCTTC
>TRBJ1-5|.|.|14|TRBV6-6
CASEDKNSNQPQHF
TGTGCCAGCGAAGACAAGAATAGCAATCAGCCCCAGCATTTT
>TRBJ1-1|once|.|13|TRBV7-7
CASSSTVNTEAFF
TGTGCTAGCAGCTCGACAGTGAACACTGAAGCTTTCTTT
>TRBJ2-5|.|TRBD2|14|TRBV6-1
CASRLAGVEETQYF
TGTGCCAGCAGATTAGCGGGAGTGGAGGAGACCCAGTACTTC
>TRBJ1-2|.|.|13|TRBV6-6
CASSYSRGYGYTF
TGTGCCAGCAGTTACAGCAGGGGATATGGCTACACCTTC
>TRBJ2-7|.|.|15|TRBV11-3
CASSLEGGSSYEQYF
TGTGCCAGCAGCTTAGAAGGCGGCTCTTCCTACGAGCAGTACTTC
>TRBJ2-1|.|.|13|TRBV6-5
CASRLDSYNEQFF
TGTGCCAGCAGGCTAGACTCTTACAATGAGCAGTTCTTC
>TRBJ1-3|.|.|15|TRBV7-2
CASSLGRATGNTIYF
TGTGCCAGCAGCTTAGGGCGGGCAACAGGAAACACCATATATTTT
>TRBJ1-2|few|TRBD1|12|TRBV6-5
CATQAGGYGYTF
TGTGCCACCCAGGCAGGGGGCTATGGCTACACCTTC
>TRBJ2-7|.|.|16|TRBV28
CASSPPPRRGRSEQYF
TGTGCCAGCAGTCCACCGCCGAGACGGGGAAGGAGCGAGCAGTACTTC
>TRBJ1-1|.|.|14|TRBV9
CASSVAGTNTEAFF
TGTGCCAGCAGCGTAGCTGGTACAAACACTGAAGCTTTCTTT
>TRBJ1-6|.|.|14|TRBV27
CASSRGRDDSPLHF
TGTGCCAGCAGTAGGGGTAGGGATGATTCACCCCTCCACTTT
>TRBJ2-1|.|.|12|TRBV12-5
CASGIRDNEQFF
TGTGCTAGTGGGATACGCGATAATGAGCAGTTCTTC
>TRBJ2-7|.|TRBD1|16|TRBV4-3
CASSRDDRGAVYEQYF
TGCGCCAGCAGCCGCGACGACAGGGGCGCTGTCTACGAGCAGTACTTC
>TRBJ2-5|.|.|14|TRBV19
CASSMPGGSETQYF
TGTGCCAGTAGTATGCCAGGAGGCTCGGAGACCCAGTACTTC
>TRBJ1-5|.|TRBD1|15|TRBV30
CAWDAGTGGFQPQHF
TGTGCCTGGGACGCCGGGACAGGGGGCTTTCAGCCCCAGCATTTT
>TRBJ2-7|few|.|15|TRBV9
CASSPRPGQDYEQYF
TGTGCCAGCAGCCCCCGTCCGGGACAAGACTACGAGCAGTACTTC
>TRBJ2-5|.|.|11|TRBV5-1
CASSLDREQYF
TGCGCCAGCAGCTTGGACAGGGAGCAGTACTTC
>TRBJ1-1|.|.|15|TRBV10-3
CAISDGGEDNTEAFF
TGTGCCATCAGTGATGGGGGCGAAGATAACACTGAAGCTTTCTTT
>TRBJ1-2|.|.|13|TRBV29-1
CSAKGAKDYGYTF
TGCAGCGCCAAAGGAGCTAAGGACTATGGCTACACCTTC
>TRBJ2-5|.|TRBD1|15|TRBV28
CASSPGQEAGETQYF
TGTGCCAGCAGTCCGGGACAGGAGGCGGGAGAGACCCAGTACTTC
>TRBJ2-1|.|.|10|TRBV30
CAGGFNEQFF
TGTGCCGGAGGATTCAATGAGCAGTTCTTC
>TRBJ2-7|once|TRBD2|13|TRBV2
CATTGLAGAEQYF
TGTGCAACAACCGGACTAGCGGGAGCCGAGCAGTACTTC
>TRBJ2-5|.|.|15|TRBV30
CAWSEGLDGKETQYF
TGTGCCTGGAGTGAGGGCCTCGACGGGAAAGAGACCCAGTACTTC
>TRBJ1-1|.|.|16|TRBV28
CASSFESYRESTEAFF
TGTGCCAGCAGTTTTGAGAGTTACAGGGAGTCAACTGAAGCTTTCTTT
>TRBJ2-1|few|TRBD2|14|TRBV6-5
CASSYGGEFDEQFF
TGTGCCAGCAGTTACGGGGGGGAGTTCGATGAGCAGTTCTTC
>TRBJ1-1|few|.|13|TRBV6-5
CASSRGGRTEAFF
TGTGCCAGCAGCCGCGGGGGTCGCACTGAAGCTTTCTTT
>TRBJ2-4|few|.|14|TRBV6-1
CASSDPSGGLIQYF
TGTGCCAGCAGTGATCCAAGCGGCGGTCTCATTCAGTACTTC
>TRBJ2-7|.|TRBD1|15|TRBV4-3
CASSQTATGAYEQYF
TGCGCCAGCAGCCAAACGGCGACAGGGGCCTACGAGCAGTACTTC
>TRBJ2-7|.|TRBD2|16|TRBV28
CASSLLPLSGSYEQYF
TGTGCCAGCAGTTTATTACCCCTTAGCGGGAGCTACGAGCAGTACTTC
>TRBJ2-7|.|TRBD1|15|TRBV4-2
CASSQVTGGSYEQYF
TGTGCCAGCAGCCAAGTTACAGGGGGCTCCTACGAGCAGTACTTC
>TRBJ2-5|.|TRBD2|14|TRBV11-3
CASSLNGRGETQYF
TGTGCCAGCAGCTTAAACGGGAGGGGAGAGACCCAGTACTTC
>TRBJ2-7|.|.|16|TRBV5-5
CASSLSSKMSSYEQYF
TGTGCCAGCAGCTTATCGTCAAAAATGAGCTCCTACGAGCAGTACTTC
>TRBJ1-1|.|.|16|TRBV15
CATSRDRGVGNTEAFF
TGTGCCACCAGCAGAGATCGGGGAGTTGGAAACACTGAAGCTTTCTTT
>TRBJ2-5|.|TRBD1|15|TRBV29-1
CSVDGQGKLQETQYF
TGCAGCGTTGACGGACAGGGAAAACTGCAAGAGACCCAGTACTTC
>TRBJ1-6|.|.|13|TRBV7-9
CSSSLGRSSPLHF
TGTTCCAGCAGCTTGGGCAGAAGTTCACCCCTCCACTTT
>TRBJ2-7|.|.|12|TRBV2
CASRRQEYEQYF
TGTGCCAGCAGACGCCAGGAATACGAGCAGTACTTC
>TRBJ2-3|.|TRBD1|14|TRBV6-5
CASSYLQGADTQYF
TGTGCCAGCAGTTACCTTCAGGGGGCAGATACGCAGTATTTT
>TRBJ2-4|.|.|18|TRBV28
CASSLELTGDYGKNIQYF
TGTGCCAGCAGTTTAGAGCTTACGGGGGATTACGGCAAAAACATTCAGTACTTC
>TRBJ1-5|.|.|13|TRBV7-2
CASRQGPNQPQHF
TGTGCCAGCAGACAGGGACCCAATCAGCCCCAGCATTTT
>TRBJ2-1|.|.|16|TRBV11-2
CASSLNLVLGYNEQFF
TGTGCCAGCAGCTTAAACCTAGTCCTCGGATACAATGAGCAGTTCTTC
>TRBJ1-2|.|.|14|TRBV18
CASSPGWQNYGYTF
TGTGCCAGCTCCCCTGGCTGGCAGAACTATGGCTACACCTTC
>TRBJ1-1|.|.|15|TRBV9
CASSVTPAGFAEAFF
TGTGCCAGCAGCGTAACACCGGCGGGGTTCGCTGAAGCTTTCTTT
>TRBJ1-5|.|.|15|TRBV4-2
CASSERENSNQPQHF
TGTGCCAGCAGTGAGAGGGAAAATAGCAATCAGCCCCAGCATTTT
>TRBJ2-5|.|.|15|TRBV9
CASSVGGGRGETQYF
TGTGCCAGCAGCGTAGGCGGTGGCAGGGGAGAGACCCAGTACTTC
>TRBJ2-3|.|.|14|TRBV11-2
CASSSEGRTDTQYF
TGTGCCAGCAGCTCTGAGGGCCGCACAGATACGCAGTATTTT
>TRBJ2-1|.|TRBD1|16|TRBV9
CASSDIGTVVGHEQFF
TGTGCCAGCAGCGACATCGGGACAGTTGTCGGACATGAGCAGTTCTTC
>TRBJ2-7|once|TRBD2|16|TRBV10-3
CAISDWDSGRVDEQYF
TGTGCCATCAGTGATTGGGATAGCGGGAGAGTTGACGAGCAGTACTTC
>TRBJ1-1|once|.|14|TRBV6-5
CASSYSGEVAEAFF
TGTGCCAGCAGTTACTCAGGGGAGGTCGCTGAAGCTTTCTTT
>TRBJ2-3|.|TRBD1|16|TRBV27
CASSFWTGSMADTQYF
TGTGCCAGCAGTTTCTGGACAGGGAGTATGGCAGATACGCAGTATTTT
>TRBJ1-3|.|TRBD1|16|TRBV7-3
CASSLGQPGTGNTIYF
TGTGCCAGCAGCTTGGGACAGCCGGGAACTGGAAACACCATATATTTT
>TRBJ2-1|.|.|16|TRBV15
CATSRGLARTYNEQFF
TGTGCCACCAGCAGAGGCCTAGCGAGAACCTACAATGAGCAGTTCTTC
>TRBJ1-6|.|.|12|TRBV10-3
CASQGSDSPLHF
TGTGCCAGCCAGGGCTCAGATTCACCCCTCCACTTT
>TRBJ1-1|.|.|13|TRBV18
CASTPERDTEAFF
TGTGCCAGCACCCCGGAACGGGACACTGAAGCTTTCTTT
>TRBJ1-4|.|.|13|TRBV27
CASSLTIGGKLFF
TGTGCCAGCAGTTTAACCATAGGGGGAAAACTGTTTTTT